This T cell receptor (beta chain) was obtained from a study of blood T cell repertoires in COVID-19. Study summary: COVID-19 samples collected from the United States, Italy and Spain covered acute and convalescent phases.

Germline V gene lookup returns CDR1 MNHEY and CDR2 SVGEGT. J lost 4 bases, V lost 5 bases, and 7 bases had no gene match. The CDR3 extends over 16 amino acids. In the authors' methods: It was from reference gene primer amplification that nucleated cell counts were estimated. Here immunoSEQ multiplex PCR was the method, and the copy in TCRdb shows in-frame clones only, minus some. D and trimming were read from the DNA, whereas the V and J calls and clone size are those reported in that table. Counted here are about 170,000 clones, approximately 84% occurring once; the ten biggest clones make up 22%. The sequence was collected from an elderly woman with acute or convalescent COVID-19. The sequencing input was peripheral blood. The rearrangement uses TRBV6-2 or TRBV6-3 and TRBJ2-1, with 11 nucleotides matching TRBD2. CDR3 loop: CASSPTGTSGYNEQFF. In DNA form, the CDR3 reads TGTGCCAGCAGTCCCACCGGGACTAGCGGATACAATGAGCAGTTCTTC.